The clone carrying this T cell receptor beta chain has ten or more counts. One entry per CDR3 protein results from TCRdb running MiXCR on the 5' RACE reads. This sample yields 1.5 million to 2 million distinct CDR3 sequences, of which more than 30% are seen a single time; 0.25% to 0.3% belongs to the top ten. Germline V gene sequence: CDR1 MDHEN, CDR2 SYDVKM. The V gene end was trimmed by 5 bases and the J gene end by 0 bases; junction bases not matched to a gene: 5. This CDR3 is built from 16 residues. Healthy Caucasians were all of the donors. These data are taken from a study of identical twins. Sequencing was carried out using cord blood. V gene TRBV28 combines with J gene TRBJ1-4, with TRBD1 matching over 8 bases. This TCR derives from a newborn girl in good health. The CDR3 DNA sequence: TGTGCCAGCAGTCCTGGGACAGGCTCAACTAATGAAAAACTGTTTTTT. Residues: CASSPGTGSTNEKLFF.